This T cell receptor beta chain was captured in a study of B cell selection in AIRE deficiency. Points from the study as a whole: Healthy Tconv contained roughly two fifths of shared healthy Treg sequences; only TCRbeta sequenced. Of 3657 shared Treg TCRbeta sequences, under 40% were healthy-donor-only and around 9.5% patient-only.

Assay: immunoSEQ multiplex PCR; the TCRdb copy retains only in-frame clones and omits some. The table lists under 20,000 clones, 93% of them singletons. Details on this clone: What it binds is not known.

Regulatory T cells were sorted as CD4+CD25hiCD127low/negative cells. Control samples were from healthy, unrelated donors. CDR3 length: 14 residues. Germline V gives CDR1 SGHNT, CDR2 YYREEE (reference sequence). V lost 4 bases and J lost 8; bases outside the gene matches: 7. The sequence was obtained from a human donor in good health. Source material: CD4+CD25+ Tregs sorted from PBMCs. The chain is built from TRBV5-4 and TRBJ2-1; TRBD2 aligns across 9 bases. The CDR3 here is CASSQGLAWDEQFF. CDR3 sequence (DNA): TGTGCCAGCAGCCAGGGACTAGCTTGGGATGAGCAGTTCTTC.